The T cell receptor beta chain described here comes from a study of T cell repertoires in cytomegalovirus infection. Turning to the study itself: CMV epitopes, recently identified HLA-C-restricted and well-studied HLA-B-restricted, were used.

The CDR3 runs 14 residues. Germline V gene sequence: CDR1 MGHRA, CDR2 YSYEKL. The V end lost 4 bases, the J end lost 6 bases, and 10 bases lay between the germline ends. About this clonotype itself: What it recognizes is unknown.

A single record per CDR3 protein comes from TCRdb applying MiXCR to the reads. This table has 550,000 to 700,000 distinct CDR3 sequences, 35% to 50% appearing once. The source was cultured PBMCs, collected from culture after CMV antigen stimulation. The chain couples TRBV4-1 to TRBJ1-6; D is unclear. This clonotype originated in a human donor in good health (CMV status not recorded). Some clones in this sample may be carry-over from other donors' samples. The chain's CDR3 is CASSPLGFNSPLHF. The CDR3 DNA is TGCGCCAGCAGCCCCCTGGGCTTTAATTCACCCCTCCACTTT.